What follows describes a single TCR beta chain. Some clones are missing from TCRdb's copy, which holds only in-frame ones; the method was immunoSEQ multiplex PCR. The table shows over 2,000 clones, with about 24% occurring only once. Germline lookup yields CDR1 SGHNT and CDR2 YENEEA. Trimming took 4 bases from V and 7 from J, leaving 17 bases between them. The CDR3 has 16 amino acids. The sample originates from a study of T cells in localized non-small cell lung cancer. This receptor was taken from a male donor at least 60 years old with stage I lung adenocarcinoma. The V gene is TRBV11-3, the J gene TRBJ1-6; possible D gene TRBD1, 6 bases. The sequencing here drew on normal lung tissue next to the tumor, taken before any cancer treatment. CDR3 loop: CASSWSRDIKNSPLHF. For the CDR3, the DNA is TGTGCCAGCAGCTGGAGCCGGGACATAAAGAATTCACCCCTCCACTTT.